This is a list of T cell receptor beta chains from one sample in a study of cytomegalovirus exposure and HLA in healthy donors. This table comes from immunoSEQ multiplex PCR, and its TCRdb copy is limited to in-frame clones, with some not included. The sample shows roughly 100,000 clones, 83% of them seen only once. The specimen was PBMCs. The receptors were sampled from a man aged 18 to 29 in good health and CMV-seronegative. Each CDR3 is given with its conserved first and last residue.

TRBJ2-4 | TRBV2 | CASREGTGGAKNIQYF
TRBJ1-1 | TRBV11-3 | CASSRFRDRGKDTEAFF
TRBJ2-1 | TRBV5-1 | CASSLEGRGFRHYSYNEQFF
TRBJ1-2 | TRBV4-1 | CASSDRGNYGYTF
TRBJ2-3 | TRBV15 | CATSGGTSGLTDTQYF
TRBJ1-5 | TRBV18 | CASSSGLGQPQHF
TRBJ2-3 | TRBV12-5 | CASGLPSSGRTADTQYF
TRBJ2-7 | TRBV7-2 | CASSLRQGPYF
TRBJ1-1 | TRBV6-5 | CASSYSPGGLSEAFF
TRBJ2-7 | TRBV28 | CASSFASGSYEQYF
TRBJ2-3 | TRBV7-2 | CASSLGLAGDTQYF
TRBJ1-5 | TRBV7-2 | CASSLPQQGRGVQPQHF
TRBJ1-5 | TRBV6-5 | CASSPDPGNQPQHF